Listed below are T cell receptor beta chains from one sample, sequenced in a study of vaccination effects on CD4 cells after COVID-19. Their recognized antigens are unknown. Using immunoSEQ multiplex PCR, the repertoire was profiled, and TCRdb retains in-frame clones only, with some absent. The sample holds roughly 30,000 clones; 70% to 85% are singletons and the top ten take more than 25%. Sequenced material: CD4+ T cells from PBMCs cultured with a peptide pool, taken before COVID-19 vaccination. The receptors were gathered from a human donor who had a prior SARS-CoV-2 infection. Both conserved end residues are part of each CDR3. Fields, in order: clone size, V gene, D gene, J gene, CDR3 DNA, CDR3 protein. The D gene is left open where the match is weak. Rows give clone size only sometimes, using once, few, many, or a class for an expanded clone.

NA,TRBV6-6,NA,TRBJ1-3,TGTGCCAGCAGTTCTCAGGGACTGGCTGGAAACACCATATATTTT,CASSSQGLAGNTIYF
NA,TRBV2,TRBD1,TRBJ1-2,TGTGCCAGCATACAGGACAGGTTCGACTATGGCTACACCTTC,CASIQDRFDYGYTF
once,TRBV7-2,NA,TRBJ2-4,TGTGCCAGCAGCTTAGGAGGGGCCGGTGCCAAAAACATTCAGTACTTC,CASSLGGAGAKNIQYF
NA,TRBV6-4,NA,TRBJ1-2,TGTGCCAGCAGTGACCCTTTTAGCGGGCAAGGCTACACCTTC,CASSDPFSGQGYTF
NA,TRBV7-3,NA,TRBJ2-1,TGTGCCAGCAGCTTAAATCCTACCAGCAATGAGCAGTTCTTC,CASSLNPTSNEQFF
NA,TRBV7-2,NA,TRBJ2-3,TGTGCCAGCAGCCCCCGCGGATGGGGCAACCAGGATACGCAGTATTTT,CASSPRGWGNQDTQYF
NA,TRBV7-8,NA,TRBJ1-3,TGTGCCAGCAGCCCCTACAGAGTCCCCCTGGAAGGAAACACCATATATTTT,CASSPYRVPLEGNTIYF
NA,TRBV3-1/TRBV3-2,NA,TRBJ1-4,TGTGCCAGCAGCCATGAAACGGAAAAACTGTTTTTT,CASSHETEKLFF
NA,TRBV27,TRBD1,TRBJ2-7,TGTGCCAGCAGTTTCTTGGGACAGTCCTCCTACGAGCAGTACTTC,CASSFLGQSSYEQYF
NA,TRBV4-1,NA,TRBJ2-4,TGCGCCAGCAGCCGACGGTCATCCCCCTCGGACGGGGGGCTGGATGGCATTCAGTACTTC,CASSRRSSPSDGGLDGIQYF
once,TRBV9,NA,TRBJ2-6,TGTGCCAGCAACAGGGACGCGTCTGCTGGGGCCAACGTCCTGACTTTC,CASNRDASAGANVLTF
NA,TRBV28,TRBD1,TRBJ1-2,TGTGCCAGCAGCCCGGGACAGGGGAGGGGCTACACCTTC,CASSPGQGRGYTF
NA,TRBV7-9,NA,TRBJ1-1,TGTGCCAGCACCTCAAGATCTGAAGCTTTCTTT,CASTSRSEAFF
NA,TRBV12-2,NA,TRBJ1-1,TGTGCAAGTCGCTTATTAGTCGGGCGGGAGGGAGGCACTGAAGCTTTCTTT,CASRLLVGREGGTEAFF
NA,TRBV7-9,NA,TRBJ1-5,TGTGCCAGCAGCTTAGGCGATCAGCCCCAGCATTTT,CASSLGDQPQHF
NA,TRBV7-6,TRBD1,TRBJ2-5,TGTGCCAGCAGCCCCGCCACGGGCCCAGGGGGATTAGAGACCCAGTACTTC,CASSPATGPGGLETQYF
NA,TRBV5-1,TRBD1,TRBJ1-1,TGCGCCAGCAGCTGGACAGGGATGAACACTGAAGCTTTCTTT,CASSWTGMNTEAFF
NA,TRBV10-3,TRBD1,TRBJ2-5,TGTGCCATCAGCCGGACAGGGGAGACCCAGTACTTC,CAISRTGETQYF
NA,TRBV11-3,NA,TRBJ2-2,TGTGCCAGCAGCTTAGGTGCAGCGGTTGGCACCGGGGAGCTGTTTTTT,CASSLGAAVGTGELFF
once,TRBV20-1,NA,TRBJ2-5,TGCAGTGCTAGAGCTAGGGACTCCCTGTACTTC,CSARARDSLYF
few,TRBV11-1,NA,TRBJ2-2,TGTGCCAGCAGCCCCCGGGACAATACCGGCGGGGAGCTGTTTTTT,CASSPRDNTGGELFF
NA,TRBV4-3,NA,TRBJ2-7,TGCGCCAGCAGCCGGAACAGCTTGAGCTACGAGCAGTACTTC,CASSRNSLSYEQYF
NA,TRBV3-1/TRBV3-2,TRBD2,TRBJ2-5,TGTGCCAGCAGCCAAGTCTTGCGGGGGGGACAAGAGACCCAGTACTTC,CASSQVLRGGQETQYF
NA,TRBV3-1/TRBV3-2,TRBD2,TRBJ2-7,TGTGCCAGCAGCCGACTAGCGGGAGACTACGAGCAGTACTTC,CASSRLAGDYEQYF
NA,TRBV6-5,NA,TRBJ2-7,TGTGCCAGCAGTTACTTTGGGAACCAGGAGGAGCAGTACTTC,CASSYFGNQEEQYF
few,TRBV7-8,NA,TRBJ1-1,TGTGCCAGCAGCTTAGGTAGTGGATTGACTGAAGCTTTCTTT,CASSLGSGLTEAFF
NA,TRBV3-1/TRBV3-2,TRBD2,TRBJ2-5,TGTGCCAGCAGCTGGGGACTAGCGGGGGGGCTAGGCCAAGAGACCCAGTACTTC,CASSWGLAGGLGQETQYF
NA,TRBV5-1,NA,TRBJ1-1,TGCGCCAGCATGGAGGGGGACTACACTGAAGCTTTCTTT,CASMEGDYTEAFF
few,TRBV18,TRBD1,TRBJ1-1,TGTGCCAGCTCACCACCGGGCGACAGGGACACTGAAGCTTTCTTT,CASSPPGDRDTEAFF
few,TRBV27,TRBD2,TRBJ2-1,TGTGCCAGCAGTTTACGGGGCGGGGGTGCCACCTACAATGAGCAGTTCTTC,CASSLRGGGATYNEQFF
NA,TRBV4-2,TRBD2,TRBJ2-3,TGTGCCAGCAGCACCCGACTAGCGGGGAGTTCGGATACGCAGTATTTT,CASSTRLAGSSDTQYF